One sample yielded the 3 T cell receptor beta chains listed below, sequenced in a study of beta chain features in type 1 diabetes. The whole isolated RNA underwent reverse transcription, so sequencing captured expressed TCRB transcripts. TCRdb's table, derived via immunoSEQ multiplex PCR, lists solely in-frame clones and lacks some. The profile shows about 160,000 clones, around 9.7% of them singletons. Their cognate antigens are unknown. Study-level points and caveats: The study found moderately but significantly shorter TCRB CDR3s in all four CD4+ subsets of Type 1 diabetes patients.

The sequenced sample was central memory CD4+ T cells from blood. All receptors come from a woman aged 25 to 39 with type 1 diabetes.

With respect to this clone: Additional DNA sequences in this sample encode the identical CDR3. J is TRBJ2-1 and V is TRBV5-1, with 8 nucleotides matching TRBD2. Germline CDR1 SGHRS, CDR2 YFSETQ. This CDR3 spans 15 amino acids. After removal of 1 base from V and 5 bases from J, the junction contained 5 bases not matched to a gene. The CDR3 DNA sequence: TGCGCCAGCAGCTTGATGGGACTAGAAGACAATGAGCAGTTCTTC. The encoded protein is CASSLMGLEDNEQFF.

This clone was counted a few times. This chain uses TRBV28 with TRBJ2-7; perhaps TRBD2 as D (5 bases). The CDR3 contains 14 residues. Deletions cut 6 bases from V and 5 bases from J, with 17 bases between. CDR1 is MDHEN, CDR2 SYDVKM, per germline. CDR3 sequence: CASSTFSGFNEQYF. In DNA, the CDR3 is TGTGCCAGCAGCACCTTTTCGGGGTTCAACGAGCAGTACTTC.

This clone has only a few counts. V gene TRBV18 combines with J gene TRBJ2-1, with 10 positions matching TRBD2. Per the germline V gene, CDR1 is KGHSH and CDR2 is LQKENI. The CDR3 sequence is 18 residues long. V lost 2 bases to trimming and J lost 0 bases; unmatched junction nucleotides: 7. The CDR3 region is CASSPGTSARSSYNEQFF. As DNA, the CDR3 is TGTGCCAGCTCACCAGGGACTAGCGCCCGAAGCTCCTACAATGAGCAGTTCTTC.